This TCR beta chain was profiled in a study of blood T cells in healthy people across ages. Study-wide points: Aged donors had fewer naive CD4+ cells and lower diversity than long-lived donors. It was found that TCR beta diversity correlated strongly with the percentage of naive T cells.

This clonotype occurred a few times. Its antigen is still unknown. The use of a sample-barcoded 5' primer and a J-beta primer mix characterized a second PCR of roughly 6 to 11 cycles. TCRdb re-called the 5' RACE reads through MiXCR, storing one row per CDR3 protein. Of more than 600,000 distinct CDR3 sequences listed, around a quarter are singletons. Germline V gene sequence: CDR1 DFQATT, CDR2 SNEGSKA (reference sequence). The trim removed 6 bases at V and 7 bases at J, leaving 11 bases unmatched. The CDR3 extends over 14 amino acids. In addition, the sample was reused for a study of T cells of mothers and their children. This second report adds: Nine systemically healthy Caucasian donors: three mothers, six children. Each mother gave over 8 million TCR beta CDR3 reads; each child, approximately 3 million.

This sequence was found in a boy younger than 18 in good health. The chain has TRBV20-1 and TRBJ2-5, with TRBD1 matching over 10 bases. Sequencing was done on a sample of blood. This chain's CDR3 is CSAYSGTGVGTQYF. For the CDR3, the DNA is TGCAGTGCCTACTCCGGGACAGGGGTGGGGACCCAGTACTTC.